A selection of T cell receptor beta chains follows, all from one sample in a study of T cells after yellow fever vaccination. MiXCR was run by TCRdb on the 5' RACE reads, yielding one entry per CDR3 protein. The sample records over 250,000 distinct CDR3 sequences, approximately 4% being singletons. The specimen was PBMCs, collected 5 days after the yellow fever booster vaccination. The receptors originated from a man aged 18 to 35 who received the YFV17D yellow fever vaccine. The CDR3 runs from the conserved cysteine through the conserved F or W. D genes are given only for firm matches. Size is stated for part of the rows, as once, few or many counts, or as a class when the clone is expanded.

TRBJ2-3,TRBV5-1,TRBD2,few,CASSFLLAGAGDTQYF,TGCGCCAGCAGCTTCTTGCTAGCGGGGGCGGGAGATACGCAGTATTTT
TRBJ2-4,TRBV25-1,TRBD1,few,CASSGQGAKNIQYF,TGTGCCAGCAGTGGACAGGGGGCCAAAAACATTCAGTACTTC
TRBJ2-1,TRBV12-3/TRBV12-4,.,few,CASSSGLVRQFF,TGTGCCAGCAGCTCGGGACTTGTTCGGCAGTTCTTC
TRBJ2-3,TRBV4-3,.,.,CASSQDPPVTDTQYF,TGCGCCAGCAGCCAAGATCCCCCAGTCACAGATACGCAGTATTTT
TRBJ1-4,TRBV4-3,.,.,CASSQDLGQSTNEKLFF,TGCGCCAGCAGCCAAGATTTGGGGCAGTCAACTAATGAAAAACTGTTTTTT
TRBJ1-2,TRBV6-5,.,few,CASTPGIDYGYTF,TGTGCCAGCACCCCCGGGATAGACTATGGCTACACCTTC
TRBJ1-3,TRBV18,TRBD1,.,CASSYDRGPGNTIYF,TGTGCCAGCTCGTACGACAGGGGGCCTGGAAACACCATATATTTT
TRBJ2-5,TRBV27,.,.,CASRGVAETQYF,TGTGCCAGCAGAGGAGTAGCCGAGACCCAGTACTTC
TRBJ1-2,TRBV13,.,.,CASSRVGSLGNGYTF,TGTGCCAGCAGCCGCGTGGGCAGCCTCGGGAATGGCTACACCTTC
TRBJ2-5,TRBV20-1,TRBD1,few,CSAESRQGKRETQYF,TGCAGTGCTGAATCTAGACAGGGGAAACGGGAGACCCAGTACTTC
TRBJ1-1,TRBV5-1,.,.,CASSVTSGGAEAFF,TGCGCCAGCAGCGTAACATCGGGGGGAGCTGAAGCTTTCTTT
TRBJ1-2,TRBV3-1,.,few,CASSQSPSGYTF,TGTGCCAGCAGCCAAAGTCCCTCTGGCTACACCTTC
TRBJ2-3,TRBV28,.,.,CASSFRLSADPQFTQYF,TGTGCCAGCAGTTTTCGTTTGTCGGCCGATCCCCAATTTACGCAGTATTTT
TRBJ2-5,TRBV4-1,TRBD1,.,CASSQEEQGYETQYF,TGCGCCAGCAGCCAAGAAGAACAGGGGTACGAGACCCAGTACTTC
TRBJ2-3,TRBV7-2,TRBD2,few,CASSLSTSGGAFPDTQYF,TGTGCCAGCAGCTTAAGCACTAGCGGGGGGGCGTTCCCAGATACGCAGTATTTT
TRBJ2-7,TRBV5-1,TRBD1,few,CASSLAPGQGHEQYF,TGCGCCAGCAGCTTGGCCCCGGGACAGGGCCACGAGCAGTACTTC
TRBJ2-5,TRBV3-1,.,few,CASSQQQGETQYF,TGTGCCAGCAGCCAACAGCAAGGGGAGACCCAGTACTTC
TRBJ1-2,TRBV14,.,few,CASSQDGREIYGYTF,TGTGCCAGCAGCCAAGATGGCAGGGAAATCTATGGCTACACCTTC
TRBJ2-2,TRBV20-1,TRBD1,few,CSAEQGYELFF,TGCAGTGCCGAACAGGGGTATGAGCTGTTTTTT
TRBJ1-6,TRBV5-1,.,many,CASSSGTADSPLHF,TGCGCCAGCAGCTCAGGGACCGCTGATTCACCCCTCCACTTT
TRBJ2-7,TRBV5-1,TRBD1,.,CASSLEGTGGFGEQYF,TGCGCCAGCAGCTTGGAAGGGACAGGGGGCTTCGGCGAGCAGTACTTC
TRBJ1-4,TRBV30,.,.,CAWNPAGMNEKLFF,TGTGCCTGGAATCCAGCAGGGATGAATGAAAAACTGTTTTTT
TRBJ1-6,TRBV10-3,.,many,CAISPREDRNSPLHF,TGTGCCATCAGTCCCAGGGAAGATAGAAATTCACCCCTCCACTTT
TRBJ2-3,TRBV11-3,TRBD2,.,CASSAAAPTRTSDTQYF,TGTGCCAGCAGCGCCGCGGCGCCTACTCGGACTAGCGATACGCAGTATTTT
TRBJ2-2,TRBV5-1,.,many,CASSLVTPRVGELFF,TGCGCCAGCAGCTTAGTGACACCGCGGGTCGGGGAGCTGTTTTTT
TRBJ2-5,TRBV20-1,.,.,CSAGRGRTLQETQYF,TGCAGTGCTGGAAGGGGTCGAACACTCCAAGAGACCCAGTACTTC
TRBJ2-5,TRBV5-5,.,many,CASSLTTVQETQYF,TGTGCCAGCAGCTTGACGACAGTTCAAGAGACCCAGTACTTC
TRBJ2-3,TRBV5-1,.,few,CASSPGRLLSDTQYF,TGCGCCAGCAGCCCCGGAAGGCTCCTTAGCGATACGCAGTATTTT
TRBJ1-3,TRBV7-6,TRBD1,.,CASSQRTGSDGNTIYF,TGTGCCAGCAGCCAACGGACAGGGTCCGATGGAAACACCATATATTTT
TRBJ1-5,TRBV7-2,TRBD1,.,CASSRTGTGVNQPQHF,TGTGCCAGCAGCCGTACCGGGACAGGGGTCAATCAGCCCCAGCATTTT
TRBJ2-5,TRBV5-6,TRBD1,few,CASSATGQETQYF,TGTGCCAGCAGCGCGACAGGGCAAGAGACCCAGTACTTC
TRBJ2-1,TRBV2,TRBD2,.,CASKARTGGNEQFF,TGTGCCAGCAAAGCTCGAACGGGGGGCAATGAGCAGTTCTTC
TRBJ1-1,TRBV4-2,.,few,CASSPRANTEAFF,TGTGCCAGCAGTCCCCGGGCTAACACTGAAGCTTTCTTT
TRBJ1-2,TRBV27,TRBD1,many,CASLPGQGLNYGYTF,TGTGCCAGCCTCCCGGGACAGGGCCTTAACTATGGCTACACCTTC
TRBJ2-3,TRBV7-9,TRBD1,.,CAISLTGTGYMNTQYF,TGTGCCATCTCACTGACCGGGACAGGGTACATGAATACGCAGTATTTT
TRBJ1-2,TRBV11-2,.,.,CASSPGGTASIGYTF,TGTGCCAGCAGCCCCGGCGGGACTGCCTCCATCGGCTACACCTTC
TRBJ1-5,TRBV4-1,.,.,CASRPGLGRSQPQHF,TGCGCCAGCAGACCTGGACTGGGGCGCAGCCAGCCCCAGCATTTT
TRBJ2-3,TRBV5-1,.,few,CASSRPEDTDTQYF,TGCGCCAGCAGCCGTCCTGAGGACACAGATACGCAGTATTTT
TRBJ2-3,TRBV7-9,TRBD2,many,CASSPGGPDTQYF,TGTGCCAGCAGCCCGGGGGGGCCCGATACGCAGTATTTT
TRBJ2-1,TRBV9,TRBD2,.,CASSPGTNYNEQFF,TGTGCCAGCAGCCCCGGGACTAACTACAATGAGCAGTTCTTC
TRBJ2-1,TRBV15,.,few,CATSRGLDTEEYNEQFF,TGTGCCACCAGCAGAGGTCTCGACACGGAAGAGTACAATGAGCAGTTCTTC
TRBJ1-1,TRBV6-5,.,.,CASSYSGRLNTEAFF,TGTGCCAGCAGTTACTCGGGACGACTGAACACTGAAGCTTTCTTT
TRBJ2-3,TRBV5-1,TRBD2,few,CASSLIAGGVPGDTQYF,TGCGCCAGCAGCTTGATAGCGGGGGGCGTCCCCGGAGATACGCAGTATTTT
TRBJ2-7,TRBV7-8,.,many,CASSLARAYEQYF,TGTGCCAGCAGCTTAGCCAGGGCCTACGAGCAGTACTTC
TRBJ2-1,TRBV28,TRBD2,few,CASRRRLAGSSEQFF,TGTGCCAGCAGAAGGAGGCTAGCGGGTAGTAGTGAGCAGTTCTTC
TRBJ2-3,TRBV4-3,TRBD1,.,CASSQASTGVTDTQYF,TGCGCCAGCAGCCAAGCCTCGACAGGGGTGACAGATACGCAGTATTTT
TRBJ1-5,TRBV15,.,.,CATSSPQGWQPQHF,TGTGCCACCAGCAGCCCTCAGGGGTGGCAGCCCCAGCATTTT
TRBJ2-3,TRBV19,.,few,CAIATEDSTDTQYF,TGTGCCATTGCGACTGAGGATAGCACAGATACGCAGTATTTT
TRBJ2-5,TRBV4-2,.,few,CASSQWGGAQETQYF,TGTGCCAGCAGCCAATGGGGGGGGGCCCAAGAGACCCAGTACTTC
TRBJ1-6,TRBV28,.,.,CASSFSGLDSPLHF,TGTGCCAGCAGTTTCTCGGGCCTCGATTCACCCCTCCACTTT
TRBJ2-1,TRBV5-5,.,many,CASSSPSGASYNEQFF,TGTGCCAGCAGCTCCCCTTCTGGGGCCTCCTACAATGAGCAGTTCTTC
TRBJ1-4,TRBV28,.,.,CASSSPPPATNEKLFF,TGTGCCAGCAGTTCGCCGCCGCCGGCAACTAATGAAAAACTGTTTTTT